Following are 21 T cell receptor beta chains from one sample sequenced in a study of blood T cell repertoires in COVID-19. This table comes from immunoSEQ multiplex PCR, and its TCRdb copy is limited to in-frame clones, with some not included. Of about 170,000 clones in the sample, around four fifths are singletons; the top ten hold 3.6%. Sample: PBMCs or T cells enriched from blood (not recorded which). The source of these receptors is a woman aged 45-65 years in a cohort exposed to, infected with or recovered from COVID-19 (not recorded which).

The chain couples TRBV18 to TRBJ1-1; no definite D call. CDR1 is KGHSH and CDR2 is LQKENI in the germline V gene. This CDR3 is built from 14 residues. V lost 2 bases to trimming and J lost 7 bases, with 14 bases between them. CDR3 protein: CASSPNRQVNEAFF. CDR3 bases: TGTGCCAGCTCACCAAACCGACAAGTGAATGAAGCTTTCTTT.

The chain couples TRBV4-3 to TRBJ2-2; D gene uncertain. Trimming stripped 6 bases from V and 1 base from J, with 6 bases between. The CDR3 length is 13 residues. Germline lookup yields CDR1 LGHNA and CDR2 YSLEER. CDR3 residues: CASRYGNTGELFF. CDR3 bases: TGCGCCAGCAGGTACGGGAACACCGGGGAGCTGTTTTTT.

The chain carries TRBV19 and TRBJ2-7, with TRBD1 matching over 9 bases. The CDR3 has 14 residues. The V segment lost 10 bases and the J segment 1 base; nucleotides outside the gene matches: 8. Germline V lookup: CDR1 LNHDA, CDR2 SQIVND (reference sequence). DNA for the CDR3: TGTGCCACTGCCGGACAGGGGACTTCCTACGAGCAGTACTTC. Translation: CATAGQGTSYEQYF.

The chain joins TRBV6-5 to TRBJ1-1, with a weak D call TRBD1 (5 bases). Germline lookup yields CDR1 MNHEY and CDR2 SVGAGI. This CDR3 is built from 12 residues. Trimming took 4 bases from V and 6 from J, leaving 9 bases between them. The chain's CDR3 is CASSSGGAEAFF. The CDR3 DNA reads TGTGCCAGCAGTTCGGGAGGGGCTGAAGCTTTCTTT.

The V call is TRBV7-3, the J call TRBJ2-1, with TRBD2 matching over 10 bases. CDR1 is SGHTA and CDR2 is FQGTGA in the germline V gene. Unmatched junction bases numbered 4, after V lost 4 bases and J lost 7 bases. This CDR3 has 14 residues. The CDR3 loop reads CASSSGLAANEQFF. In DNA form, the CDR3 reads TGTGCCAGCAGCTCCGGACTAGCGGCTAATGAGCAGTTCTTC.

V is TRBV6-5 and J is TRBJ1-2; 8 positions agree with TRBD1. Trimming cost V 7 bases and J 3 bases; bases outside gene matches: 10. CDR1 is MNHEY, CDR2 SVGAGI, per germline. This CDR3 spans 15 amino acids. The CDR3 DNA reads as TGTGCCAGCACCTCCCCAGACAGGGGACACTATGGCTACACCTTC. It translates to CASTSPDRGHYGYTF.

The genes are TRBV5-6 and TRBJ2-7; D unclear. V lost 1 base and J lost 5, with 13 bases in between. The CDR3 has 14 amino acids. Germline V gene data show CDR1 as SGHDT and CDR2 as YYEEEE. The CDR3 here is CASSLIAGRHEQYF. The CDR3 DNA reads TGTGCCAGCAGCTTGATCGCTGGGCGCCACGAGCAGTACTTC.

This chain uses TRBV2 with TRBJ2-1, with 7 nucleotides matching TRBD2. CDR1 and CDR2 (germline): SNHLY, FYNNEI. This CDR3 has 14 amino acids. V lost 3 bases, J lost 5 bases, and 4 bases stayed unmatched. This chain's CDR3 is CASSDWTRDNEQFF. The DNA for the CDR3 is TGTGCCAGCAGTGACTGGACTAGAGACAATGAGCAGTTCTTC.

This chain links TRBV19 with TRBJ1-1; the D is unclear. Germline V gene lookup returns CDR1 LNHDA and CDR2 SQIVND (reference sequence). V gave up 4 bases and J gave up 0 bases, with 9 bases separating them. The CDR3 runs to 14 residues. DNA of the CDR3: TGTGCCAGTAGTACGACGGAGATGAACACTGAAGCTTTCTTT. Its translation: CASSTTEMNTEAFF. The variable domain in full, with the rest retrieved from reference TRBV19 and TRBJ1-1, is DGGITQSPKYLFRKEGQNVTLSCEQNLNHDAMYWYRQDPGQGLRLIYYSQIVNDFQKGDIAEGYSVSREKKESFPLTVTSAQKNPTAFYLCASSTTEMNTEAFFGQGTRLTVV.

The chain couples TRBV4-1 to TRBJ2-1; 12 bases match TRBD2. The CDR3 extends over 17 amino acids. The trim removed 4 bases at V and 3 bases at J, leaving 7 bases unmatched. Germline V lookup: CDR1 MGHRA, CDR2 YSYEKL. The CDR3 loop reads CASSRGGLAGLYNEQFF. CDR3 coding DNA: TGCGCCAGCAGCCGAGGGGGACTAGCGGGCCTCTACAATGAGCAGTTCTTC.

The gene calls are TRBV20-1 and TRBJ1-1; 7 bases fit TRBD1. Germline CDR1 DFQATT, CDR2 SNEGSKA (reference sequence). The J segment lost 0 bases and the V segment lost 3 bases, leaving 4 bases of the junction unmatched. CDR3 length: 14 residues. The CDR3 nucleotides read TGCAGTGCTAGTAGACAGGGTGTGAACACTGAAGCTTTCTTT. This codes for CSASRQGVNTEAFF.

The chain combines TRBV18 with TRBJ2-1; the D is unclear. The germline V and J ends were trimmed by 0 bases and 7 bases, with 10 bases remaining between them. Per germline, CDR1 KGHSH and CDR2 LQKENI. This CDR3 spans 14 amino acids. The CDR3 DNA follows: TGTGCCAGCTCACCACCGCAGGTATTGAATGAGCAGTTCTTC. Its translation: CASSPPQVLNEQFF.

This chain connects TRBV7-2 to TRBJ1-3, with TRBD1 matching 7 bases. There are 18 residues in the CDR3. Germline trimming cut 5 bases from V and 0 bases from J; bases unmatched to any gene: 13. Germline V gene data show CDR1 as SGHTA and CDR2 as FQGNSA. The CDR3 is CASSPQPGQRLSGNTIYF. DNA for the CDR3: TGTGCCAGCAGCCCTCAGCCGGGACAGCGACTCTCTGGAAACACCATATATTTT.

This clone was recorded many times. The sample contains more than one DNA sequence encoding this CDR3. V is TRBV20-1 and J is TRBJ1-5, with a weak D call TRBD1 (5 bases). V was trimmed by 3 bases and J by 5 bases, leaving 8 bases between them. CDR3 length: 12 amino acids. Germline V CDR1 and CDR2: DFQATT, SNEGSKA (reference sequence). For the CDR3, the DNA is TGCAGTGCTAGTTCGGGGGATCAGCCCCAGCATTTT. It codes for CSASSGDQPQHF.

V and J are TRBV6-6 and TRBJ2-7, with 9 positions matching TRBD1. V shed 10 bases and J 6 bases; nucleotides not matched to a gene: 7. Germline CDR1 MNHNY, CDR2 SVGAGI (reference sequence). This CDR3 region has 12 residues. The CDR3 here is CATGTGISEQYF. The CDR3 DNA reads as TGTGCCACCGGGACAGGGATTAGCGAGCAGTACTTC.

This rearrangement joins TRBV15 to TRBJ1-3, with D uncertain. The CDR3 runs 13 residues. Germline V gives CDR1 LNHNV, CDR2 YYDKDF (reference sequence). V was shortened by 0 bases and J by 4 bases, with 4 bases between the two germline ends. CDR3: CATSREAGNTIYF. CDR3 nucleotides: TGTGCCACCAGCAGAGAAGCAGGAAACACCATATATTTT.

The J gene is TRBJ1-1, the V gene TRBV28; no clear D. This CDR3 region has 13 residues. V was trimmed by 3 bases and J by 4 bases, leaving 9 bases between them. CDR1 and CDR2 from the germline V gene are MDHEN and SYDVKM. The CDR3 region has the DNA TGTGCCAGCAGTTTTGAATCGAGCACTGAAGCTTTCTTT. Protein: CASSFESSTEAFF.

In regard to this clone: The sample contains more than one DNA sequence encoding this CDR3. The chain couples TRBV19 to TRBJ1-5; 10 bases line up with TRBD1. Germline trimming cut 9 bases from V and 2 bases from J; bases unmatched to any gene: 4. This CDR3 region has 14 residues. The germline V gene encodes CDR1 LNHDA and CDR2 SQIVND (reference sequence). This CDR3 is CASSGTGGNQPQHF. CDR3 DNA sequence: TGTGCCAGCTCCGGGACAGGGGGCAATCAGCCCCAGCATTTT.

The genes are TRBV7-9 and TRBJ2-7; TRBD2 matches 8 bases. The V gene's germline CDR1 is SEHNR and CDR2 FQNEAQ (reference sequence). V trimming: 5 bases; J trimming: 7 bases; junction bases outside the gene matches: 7. The CDR3 sequence is 13 residues long. The CDR3 bases are TGTGCCAGCAGCGTTAGCGGGAATCAGGAGCAGTACTTC. As protein: CASSVSGNQEQYF.

The V gene is TRBV11-3, the J gene TRBJ2-1; weak D call: TRBD2 (5 bases). The CDR3 is 14 amino acids. V lost 1 base and J 6 bases, leaving 10 bases between the germline ends. Germline-derived CDR1 and CDR2 are SGHNT and YENEEA. Written as DNA, the CDR3 is TGTGCCAGCAGCTTAGCCGCTAGCATCAATGAGCAGTTCTTC. Amino acid sequence: CASSLAASINEQFF.

V and J are TRBV10-2 and TRBJ2-3; D ambiguous. In germline, CDR1 is WSHSY, CDR2 SAAADI. Deletions cut 10 bases from V and 0 bases from J, with 14 bases between. This CDR3 is built from 14 residues. The CDR3 reads CATREAASTDTQYF. The CDR3 DNA sequence: TGCGCCACCCGAGAGGCGGCTAGCACAGATACGCAGTATTTT.